The next 26 T cell receptor gamma chains were all read from a single sample in a study of gamma-delta chains in newborns, infants, children. TCRdb processed the reads again with the CATT caller. The sample contains 570 or so gamma-chain clones, about 86% of which appear only once. The material was blood, obtained at baseline. The receptors here all came from a child who was a newborn, infant or young child, either healthy, febrile or measles-vaccinated (not recorded which). This table probably holds off-target reads from a library built for another chain.

In the case of this clone: The DNA is left out, because the CDR3 cannot be placed on it with certainty; the CDR3 is given as TCRdb lists it. The CDR3 spells CACDTPVLGDPFGSWDPRQMFFGTGIKLF. Here the V gene is TRGV9, but the J gene went uncalled. From germline, CDR1 is GITISATS and CDR2 ISYDGTV (reference sequence). Inclusive of both ends, the CDR3 amounts to 29 amino acids.

Concerning this clone: The limits of the CDR3 on the DNA are not certain, so only TCRdb's listed CDR3 is given. The V gene call reads TRGV9; no J gene was called. The CDR3 is 24 amino acids long, termini counted. Germline V lookup: CDR1 GITISATS, CDR2 ISYDGTV (reference sequence). This CDR3 is CACEYWGSSWDTRQMFFGTGIKLF.

About this clone: The DNA is omitted, as the CDR3 cannot be located on it reliably, and the CDR3 follows TCRdb's listing. V gene assignment gives TRGV9, but the J gene was left uncalled. Germline lookup yields CDR1 GITISATS and CDR2 ISYDGTV (reference sequence). With termini counted, the CDR3 has 24 amino acids. The CDR3 sequence is CACDNTGGYWDTRQMFFGTGIKLF.

The table lists this clone with a count of one. A V gene of TRGV9 was called, but no J gene was assigned. CDR3 length: 24 residues. Looked up from germline, CDR1 is GITISATS and CDR2 is ISYDGTV (reference sequence). The CDR3 DNA is TGTGCCTTCTCGGGGGATATAGAGGCCTGGGACACCCGACAGATGTTTTTCGGAACTGGCGTCAAACTCTTC. This translates into CAFSGDIEAWDTRQMFFGTGVKLF.

Points on this clone: The DNA is omitted, as the CDR3 cannot be located on it reliably, and the CDR3 follows TCRdb's listing. The V gene is given as TRGV9, and no J gene call is available. The CDR3 extends over 25 residues, inclusive of both ends. CDR1 is GITISATS, CDR2 ISYDGTV, per germline (reference sequence). This chain's CDR3 is CACDTVLGSSWDTRQMFFGTGIKLF.

Comments on this clone: No DNA is shown, since the ends of the CDR3 on it are uncertain; the CDR3 is the one TCRdb lists. V gene TRGV9 was called; the J gene was not. The CDR3 is made up of 28 amino acids, end residues included. Germline assignment: CDR1 GITISATS and CDR2 ISYDGTV (reference sequence). The CDR3: CACDTLRGIRSSSWDTRQMFFGTGIKLF.

As for this clone: Because the CDR3's place on the DNA is in doubt, the DNA is left out and the CDR3 is given as listed by TCRdb. For the V gene the call is TRGV9; the J gene has no call. The CDR3 numbers 29 amino acids, ends counted. Germline assignment: CDR1 GITISATS and CDR2 ISYDGTV (reference sequence). The CDR3 here is CACDTKTGGYVLGSWDTRQMFFGTGIKLF.

Of note for this clone: Because the CDR3's place on the DNA is in doubt, the DNA is left out and the CDR3 is given as listed by TCRdb. The J gene is uncalled and the V gene is TRGV9. Germline values: CDR1 GITISATS, CDR2 ISYDGTV (reference sequence). The CDR3 spans 25 amino acids, including both terminal residues. The CDR3 here is CACDTWGGSSWDTRQMFFGTGIKLF.

Comments on this clone: Because the CDR3's place on the DNA is in doubt, the DNA is left out and the CDR3 is given as listed by TCRdb. The CDR3 protein is CACDVLGGSSWDTRQMFFGTGIKLF. The V gene is TRGV9, but the J gene lacks a call. The germline V gene encodes CDR1 GITISATS and CDR2 ISYDGTV (reference sequence). The length of the CDR3 is 25 amino acids, counting both ends.

As regards this clone: It is unclear where the CDR3 begins or ends on the DNA, so no DNA is shown, and the CDR3 is as TCRdb lists it. The J gene is uncalled and the V gene is TRGV9. The CDR3 is 15 amino acids long, termini counted. Germline CDR1 and CDR2: GITISATS and ISYDGTV (reference sequence). The CDR3 loop is CAFGWGILLTAQLFF.

This clone was detected only once. It is unclear where the CDR3 begins or ends on the DNA, so no DNA is shown, and the CDR3 is as TCRdb lists it. The CDR3 is CACDTFGGTSSWDTRQMFFGTGIKLF. The J gene is uncalled and the V gene is TRGV9. The CDR3 extends over 26 residues, inclusive of both ends. Germline V gene sequence: CDR1 GITISATS, CDR2 ISYDGTV (reference sequence).

Concerning this clone: The DNA is left out, because the CDR3 cannot be placed on it with certainty; the CDR3 is given as TCRdb lists it. The J segment was not called; the V segment is TRGV9. The CDR3 adds up to 23 amino acids, both ends counted. CDR1 GITISATS and CDR2 ISYDGTV come from the germline V gene (reference sequence). CDR3 protein: CACDTVSSWDTRQMFFGTGIKLF.

This clone was counted once. No DNA is shown, since the ends of the CDR3 on it are uncertain; the CDR3 is the one TCRdb lists. TRGV9 is the V gene, and the J gene was not called. A total of 26 residues make up the CDR3, ends included. The V gene's germline CDR1 is GITISATS and CDR2 ISYDGTV (reference sequence). The CDR3 is CACDVLGDTSSWDTRQMFFGTGIKLF.

The V segment is TRGV9, and no J call was made. The CDR3 has 17 residues. CDR1 is GITISATS, CDR2 ISYDGTV, per germline (reference sequence). Written as DNA, the CDR3 is TGTGCCTGTGACACATTGGGGGGGATACTCCAGACAGCACAACTCTTCTTT. Residues: CACDTLGGILQTAQLFF.

The J gene went uncalled, whereas the V gene is TRGV9. Per germline, CDR1 GITISATS and CDR2 ISYDGTV (reference sequence). CDR3 length equals 16 residues. The DNA of the CDR3 is TGTGCCTGTGACACCGTGGGGTGGGACATGACAGCACAACTCTTCTTT. It codes for CACDTVGWDMTAQLFF.

In the case of this clone: The DNA is omitted, as the CDR3 cannot be located on it reliably, and the CDR3 follows TCRdb's listing. The J gene is uncalled and the V gene is TRGV9. Germline V gene lookup returns CDR1 GITISATS and CDR2 ISYDGTV (reference sequence). A total of 27 residues make up the CDR3, ends included. The CDR3: CACDVTGGYAGSWDTRQMFFGTGIKLF.

A word on this clone: The limits of the CDR3 on the DNA are not certain, so only TCRdb's listed CDR3 is given. The V gene is listed as TRGV9; no J gene was called. Germline assignment: CDR1 GITISATS and CDR2 ISYDGTV (reference sequence). The CDR3 totals 27 residues, both ends included. The CDR3: CACDTYWGPSFSWDTRQMFFGTGIKLF.

Of note for this clone: It is unclear where the CDR3 begins or ends on the DNA, so no DNA is shown, and the CDR3 is as TCRdb lists it. The V gene call reads TRGV9; no J gene was called. Germline CDR1 and CDR2: GITISATS and ISYDGTV (reference sequence). The CDR3 totals 25 residues, both ends included. The CDR3 reads CACDILGRSSWDTRQMFFGTGIKLF.

Note on this clone: Because the CDR3's place on the DNA is in doubt, the DNA is left out and the CDR3 is given as listed by TCRdb. The J segment was not called; the V segment is TRGV9. Germline loops: CDR1 GITISATS, CDR2 ISYDGTV (reference sequence). From its first to its last residue, the CDR3 has 25 amino acids. The CDR3 sequence is CACDTLLGDAWDTRQMFFGTGIKLF.

A remark on this clone: The DNA is omitted, as the CDR3 cannot be located on it reliably, and the CDR3 follows TCRdb's listing. The CDR3 reads CACDSTEGSWDTRQMFFGTGIKLF. A V gene of TRGV9 was called, but no J gene was assigned. The V gene's germline CDR1 is GITISATS and CDR2 ISYDGTV (reference sequence). The CDR3 region is 24 residues in length, termini included.

A note on this clone: The limits of the CDR3 on the DNA are not certain, so only TCRdb's listed CDR3 is given. Here the V gene is TRGV9, but the J gene went uncalled. The CDR3 is 20 residues long, ends included. Germline V CDR1 and CDR2: GITISATS, ISYDGTV (reference sequence). The CDR3 sequence is CACDSWDTRQMFFGTGIKLF.

Concerning this clone itself: It is unclear where the CDR3 begins or ends on the DNA, so no DNA is shown, and the CDR3 is as TCRdb lists it. Here the V gene is TRGV9, but the J gene went uncalled. The CDR3 has 27 amino acids, counting both end residues. Germline V CDR1 and CDR2: GITISATS, ISYDGTV (reference sequence). CDR3 residues: CACDTGWGISSSWDTRQMFFGTGIKLF.

The CDR3 loop reads CACDTISLPYTGGHKTAQLFF. CDR3 sequence (DNA): TGTGCCTGTGACACTATCTCCCTACCCTATACTGGGGGCCACAAGACAGCACAACTCTTCTTT. J gene calling gave no result, while the V gene is TRGV9. The V gene's germline CDR1 is GITISATS and CDR2 ISYDGTV (reference sequence). This CDR3 region has 21 residues.

Of note for this clone: The DNA is left out, because the CDR3 cannot be placed on it with certainty; the CDR3 is given as TCRdb lists it. The CDR3 spells CACDNWGISWDTRQMFFGTGIKLF. V gene assignment gives TRGV9, but the J gene was left uncalled. The CDR3 totals 24 residues, both ends included. Germline CDR1 is GITISATS and CDR2 is ISYDGTV (reference sequence).

The V gene is listed as TRGV9; no J gene was called. Per germline, CDR1 GITISATS and CDR2 ISYDGTV (reference sequence). The CDR3 totals 15 residues. CDR3 sequence: CACDVLGDMTAQLFF. The CDR3 nucleotides read TGTGCCTGTGACGTACTGGGGGATATGACAGCACAACTCTTCTTT.

Note on this clone: It is unclear where the CDR3 begins or ends on the DNA, so no DNA is shown, and the CDR3 is as TCRdb lists it. For the V gene the call is TRGV9; the J gene has no call. CDR1 is GITISATS, CDR2 ISYDGTV, per germline (reference sequence). The CDR3 is 24 residues long, ends included. CDR3 sequence reads: CACDASDSPWDTRQMFFGTGIKLF.